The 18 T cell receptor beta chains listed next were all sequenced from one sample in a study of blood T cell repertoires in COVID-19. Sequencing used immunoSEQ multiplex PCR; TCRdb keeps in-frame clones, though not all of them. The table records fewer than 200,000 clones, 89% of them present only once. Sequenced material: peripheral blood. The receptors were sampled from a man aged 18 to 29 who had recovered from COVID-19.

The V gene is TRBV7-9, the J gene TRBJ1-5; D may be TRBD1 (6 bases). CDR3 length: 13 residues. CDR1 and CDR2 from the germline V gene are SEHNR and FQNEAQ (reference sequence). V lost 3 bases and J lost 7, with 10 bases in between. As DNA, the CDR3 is TGTGCCAGCAGCTTTTCAGGGGTCCAGCCCCAGCATTTT. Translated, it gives CASSFSGVQPQHF.

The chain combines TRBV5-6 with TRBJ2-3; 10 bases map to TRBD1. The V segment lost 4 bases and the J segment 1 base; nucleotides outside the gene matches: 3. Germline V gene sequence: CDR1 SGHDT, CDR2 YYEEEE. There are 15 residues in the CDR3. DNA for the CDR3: TGTGCCAGCAGCCCCGGGACAGGGGGCACAGATACGCAGTATTTT. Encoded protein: CASSPGTGGTDTQYF.

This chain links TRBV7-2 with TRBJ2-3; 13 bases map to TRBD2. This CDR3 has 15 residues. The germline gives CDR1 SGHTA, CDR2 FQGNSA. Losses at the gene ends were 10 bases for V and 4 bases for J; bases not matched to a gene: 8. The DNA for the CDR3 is TGTGCCATCGGGACTAGCGGGAAAGTCTCAGATACGCAGTATTTT. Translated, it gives CAIGTSGKVSDTQYF.

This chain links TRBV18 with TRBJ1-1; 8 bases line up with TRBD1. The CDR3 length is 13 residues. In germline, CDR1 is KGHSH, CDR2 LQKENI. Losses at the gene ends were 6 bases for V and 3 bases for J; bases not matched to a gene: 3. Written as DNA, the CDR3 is TGTGCCAGCTCGCCGACAGGGGACACTGAAGCTTTCTTT. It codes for CASSPTGDTEAFF. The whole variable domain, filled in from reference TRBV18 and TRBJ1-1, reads NAGVMQNPRHLVRRRGQEARLRCSPMKGHSHVYWYRQLPEEGLKFMVYLQKENIIDESGMPKERFSAEFPKEGPSILRIQQVVRGDSAAYFCASSPTGDTEAFFGQGTRLTVV.

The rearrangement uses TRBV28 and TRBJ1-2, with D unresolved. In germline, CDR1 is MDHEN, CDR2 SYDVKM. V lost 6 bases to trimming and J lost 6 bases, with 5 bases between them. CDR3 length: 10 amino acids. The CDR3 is CASSKNGYTF. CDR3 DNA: TGTGCCAGCAGCAAAAATGGCTACACCTTC.

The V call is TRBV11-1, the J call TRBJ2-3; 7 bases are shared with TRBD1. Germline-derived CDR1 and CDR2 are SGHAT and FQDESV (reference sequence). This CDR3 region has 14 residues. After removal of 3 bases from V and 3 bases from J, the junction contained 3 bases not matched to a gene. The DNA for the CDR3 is TGTGCCAGCAGCTTGAGCAGGGGGACAGATACGCAGTATTTT. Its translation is CASSLSRGTDTQYF.

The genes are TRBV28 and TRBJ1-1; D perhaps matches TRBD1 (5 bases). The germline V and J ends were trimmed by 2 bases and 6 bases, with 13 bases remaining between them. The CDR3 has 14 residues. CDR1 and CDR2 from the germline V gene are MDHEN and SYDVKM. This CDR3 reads CASSLPDNKAEAFF. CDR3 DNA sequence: TGTGCCAGCAGTTTACCGGACAATAAGGCTGAAGCTTTCTTT.

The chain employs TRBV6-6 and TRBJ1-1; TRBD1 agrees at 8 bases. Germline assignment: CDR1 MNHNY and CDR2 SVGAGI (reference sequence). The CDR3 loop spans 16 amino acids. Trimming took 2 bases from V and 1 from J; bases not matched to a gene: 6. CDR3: CASSYGVGTGNTEAFF. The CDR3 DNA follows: TGTGCCAGCAGTTACGGCGTCGGGACAGGGAACACTGAAGCTTTCTTT.

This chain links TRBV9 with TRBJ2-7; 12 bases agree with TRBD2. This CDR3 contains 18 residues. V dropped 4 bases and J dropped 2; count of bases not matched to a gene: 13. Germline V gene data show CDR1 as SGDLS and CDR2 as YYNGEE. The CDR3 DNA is TGTGCCAGCAGCCGGACTAGCGGGGCTCGGGTCTATCCCTACGAGCAGTACTTC. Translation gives CASSRTSGARVYPYEQYF.

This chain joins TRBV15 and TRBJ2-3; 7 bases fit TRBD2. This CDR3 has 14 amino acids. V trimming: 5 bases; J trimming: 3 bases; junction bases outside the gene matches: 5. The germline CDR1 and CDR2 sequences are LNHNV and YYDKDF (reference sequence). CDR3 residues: CATSVGGSTDTQYF. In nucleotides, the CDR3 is TGTGCCACCAGCGTGGGCGGGAGTACAGATACGCAGTATTTT.

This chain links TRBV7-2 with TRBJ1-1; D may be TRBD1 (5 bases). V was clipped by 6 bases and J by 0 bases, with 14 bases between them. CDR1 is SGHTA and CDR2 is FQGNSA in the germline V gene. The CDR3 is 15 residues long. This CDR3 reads CASSQDAQVNTEAFF. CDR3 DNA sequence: TGTGCCAGCAGTCAAGACGCACAGGTGAACACTGAAGCTTTCTTT.

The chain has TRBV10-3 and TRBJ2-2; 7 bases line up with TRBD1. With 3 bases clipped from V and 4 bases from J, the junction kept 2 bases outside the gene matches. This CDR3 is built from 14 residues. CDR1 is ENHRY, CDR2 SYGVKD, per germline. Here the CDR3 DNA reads TGTGCCATCAGTGACAGGGACAGCACCGGGGAGCTGTTTTTT. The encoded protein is CAISDRDSTGELFF.

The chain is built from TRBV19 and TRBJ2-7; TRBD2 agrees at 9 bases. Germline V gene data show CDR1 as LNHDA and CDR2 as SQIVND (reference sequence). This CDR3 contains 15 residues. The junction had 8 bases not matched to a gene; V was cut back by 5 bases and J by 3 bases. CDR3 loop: CASSSLSSGSYEQYF. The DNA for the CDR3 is TGTGCCAGTAGTTCCCTTAGTAGCGGGAGCTACGAGCAGTACTTC.

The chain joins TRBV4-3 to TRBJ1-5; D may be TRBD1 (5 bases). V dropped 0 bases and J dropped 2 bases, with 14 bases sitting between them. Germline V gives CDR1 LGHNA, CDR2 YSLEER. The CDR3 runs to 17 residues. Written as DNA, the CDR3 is TGCGCCAGCAGCCAAGATACAAGGGGTTCAGGCAATCAGCCCCAGCATTTT. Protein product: CASSQDTRGSGNQPQHF.

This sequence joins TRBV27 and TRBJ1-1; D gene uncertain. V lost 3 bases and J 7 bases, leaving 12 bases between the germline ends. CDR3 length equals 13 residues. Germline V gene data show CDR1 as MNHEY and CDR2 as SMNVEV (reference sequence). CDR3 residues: CASSFQAKYEAFF. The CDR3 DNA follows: TGTGCCAGCAGTTTCCAGGCGAAATATGAAGCTTTCTTT.

The CDR3 here is CASSPSPTGTGIRNQPQHF. The CDR3 nucleotides are TGCGCCAGCAGCCCCAGCCCCACCGGGACAGGGATTCGCAATCAGCCCCAGCATTTT. J is TRBJ1-5 and V is TRBV5-1; 9 bases agree with TRBD1. CDR1 is SGHRS and CDR2 is YFSETQ in the germline V gene. V gave up 4 bases and J gave up 2 bases; unmatched junction bases: 16. The CDR3 runs to 19 residues.

The CDR3: CASSTTGDSNQPQHF. CDR3 sequence (DNA): TGCGCCAGCAGCACGACAGGGGATAGCAATCAGCCCCAGCATTTT. V and J are TRBV5-1 and TRBJ1-5, with 8 bases fitting TRBD1. Trimming removed 4 bases from V and 0 bases from J; junction bases left unmatched: 3. Germline assignment: CDR1 SGHRS and CDR2 YFSETQ. The CDR3 consists of 15 residues.

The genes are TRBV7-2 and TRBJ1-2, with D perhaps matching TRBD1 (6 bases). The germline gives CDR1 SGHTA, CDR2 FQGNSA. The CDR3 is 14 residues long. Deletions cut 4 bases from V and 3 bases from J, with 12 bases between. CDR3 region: CASSSDSRDYGYTF. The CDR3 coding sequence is TGTGCCAGCAGCTCGGACAGCCGGGACTATGGCTACACCTTC.